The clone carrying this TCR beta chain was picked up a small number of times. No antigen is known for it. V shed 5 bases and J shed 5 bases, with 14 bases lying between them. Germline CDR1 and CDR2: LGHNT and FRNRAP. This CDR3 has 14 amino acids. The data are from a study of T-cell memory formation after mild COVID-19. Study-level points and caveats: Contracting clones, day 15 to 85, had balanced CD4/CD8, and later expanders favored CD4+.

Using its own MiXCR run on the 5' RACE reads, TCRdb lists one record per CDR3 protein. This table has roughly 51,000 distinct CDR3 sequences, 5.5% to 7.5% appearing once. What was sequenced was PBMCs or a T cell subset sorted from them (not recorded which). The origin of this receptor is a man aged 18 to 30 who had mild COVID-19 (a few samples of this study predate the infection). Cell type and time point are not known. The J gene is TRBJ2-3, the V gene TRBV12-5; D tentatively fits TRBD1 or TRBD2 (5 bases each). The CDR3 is CASGPGTLLDTQYF. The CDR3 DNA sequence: TGTGCTAGTGGTCCCGGGACCCTCTTAGATACGCAGTATTTT.